This record concerns one TCR beta chain sequence. What it recognizes is unknown. The data originate from a study of cytomegalovirus exposure and HLA in healthy donors. Study findings and constraints: There were reportedly fewer N-insertions in an Asian-associated ancestry cluster than the approximately 600-donor mean, in a later analysis. Across HLA loci, a later analysis found differing TCR association rates, with DRB1 most and HLA-C fewest. Most CMV-associated TCR beta chains appeared HLA-restricted in a later analysis.

The PCR used 60 Vbeta and 13 Jbeta primers. Sequenced by immunoSEQ multiplex PCR; TCRdb stores in-frame clones only, minus some. The sample comprises approximately 140,000 clones, roughly 82% of which are singletons, and around 3% rests with the top ten. Per germline, CDR1 SGHDT and CDR2 YYEEEE. The CDR3 covers 15 residues. V was trimmed by 5 bases and J by 4 bases, leaving 15 bases between them. What was sequenced was PBMCs. The source of this sequence is a man between 18 and 29 years old in good health and CMV-seropositive. This chain connects TRBV5-6 to TRBJ2-2; D perhaps matches TRBD2 (6 bases). CDR3: CASRGRLGSTGELFF. The CDR3, as DNA: TGTGCCAGCAGGGGACGACTAGGGAGCACCGGGGAGCTGTTTTTT.